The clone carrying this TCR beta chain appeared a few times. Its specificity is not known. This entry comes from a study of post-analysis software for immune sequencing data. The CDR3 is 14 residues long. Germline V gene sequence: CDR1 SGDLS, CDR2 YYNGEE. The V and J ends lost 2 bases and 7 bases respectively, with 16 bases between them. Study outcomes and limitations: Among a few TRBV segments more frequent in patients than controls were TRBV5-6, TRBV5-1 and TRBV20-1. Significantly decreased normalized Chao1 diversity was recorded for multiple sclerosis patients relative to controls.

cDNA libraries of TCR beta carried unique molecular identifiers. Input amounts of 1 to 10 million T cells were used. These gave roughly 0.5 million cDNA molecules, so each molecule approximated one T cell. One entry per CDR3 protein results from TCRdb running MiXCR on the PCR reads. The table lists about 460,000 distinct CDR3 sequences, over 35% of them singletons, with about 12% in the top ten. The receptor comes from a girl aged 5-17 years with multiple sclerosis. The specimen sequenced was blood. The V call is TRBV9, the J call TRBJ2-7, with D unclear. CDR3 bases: TGTGCCAGCAGCGTGGGCGGCGCGCCCCAAGAGCAGTACTTC. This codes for CASSVGGAPQEQYF.